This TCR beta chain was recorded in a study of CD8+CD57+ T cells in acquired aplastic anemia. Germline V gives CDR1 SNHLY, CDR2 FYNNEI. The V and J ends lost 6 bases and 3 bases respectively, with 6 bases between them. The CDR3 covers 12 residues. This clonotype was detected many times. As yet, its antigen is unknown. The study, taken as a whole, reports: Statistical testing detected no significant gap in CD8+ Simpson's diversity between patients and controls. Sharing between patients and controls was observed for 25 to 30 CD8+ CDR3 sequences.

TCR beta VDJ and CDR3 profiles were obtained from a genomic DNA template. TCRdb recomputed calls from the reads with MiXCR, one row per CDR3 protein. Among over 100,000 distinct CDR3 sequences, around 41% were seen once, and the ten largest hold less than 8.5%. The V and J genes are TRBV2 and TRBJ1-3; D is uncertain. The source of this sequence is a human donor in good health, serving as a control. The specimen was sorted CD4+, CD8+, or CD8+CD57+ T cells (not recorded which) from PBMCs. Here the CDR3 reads CASSLNGNTIYF. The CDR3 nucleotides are TGTGCCAGCAGCCTAAATGGAAACACCATATATTTT.